Listed here are 22 T cell receptor beta chains from one sample, sequenced in a study of blood T cell repertoires in COVID-19. Method: immunoSEQ multiplex PCR; TCRdb's copy keeps in-frame clones and lacks some. The profile shows 250,000 or so clones, about 87% of them singletons. The material sequenced was PBMCs or T cells enriched from blood (not recorded which). The receptor set was obtained from a woman aged 40 to 50 who had been exposed to COVID-19.

CDR3 residues: CASSAIRPGGRGYTF. The CDR3 DNA follows: TGTGCCAGCAGCGCAATCCGCCCAGGGGGTAGGGGCTACACCTTC. The rearrangement joins TRBV9 to TRBJ1-2, with 7 nucleotides matching TRBD1. This CDR3 is 15 amino acids long. The J segment lost 8 bases and the V segment lost 3 bases, leaving 13 bases of the junction unmatched. Germline V gives CDR1 SGDLS, CDR2 YYNGEE.

CDR3 nucleotide sequence: TGTGCCAGCAGCTTGCCGAATCAGCCCCAGCATTTT. Amino acids: CASSLPNQPQHF. The chain links TRBV5-8 to TRBJ1-5; D gene unclear. The CDR3 spans 12 residues. The V end was cut by 1 base, the J end by 4 bases, with 3 bases between. The V gene's germline CDR1 is SGHTS and CDR2 YDEGEE. Full variable domain (outside the CDR3, taken from reference TRBV5-8 and TRBJ1-5): EAGVTQSPTHLIKTRGQQATLRCSPISGHTSVYWYQQALGLGLQFLLWYDEGEERNRGNFPPRFSGRQFPNYSSELNVNALELEDSALYLCASSLPNQPQHFGDGTRLSIL.

The chain has TRBV7-9 and TRBJ1-1; 7 bases fit TRBD1. The V gene end was trimmed by 5 bases and the J gene end by 5 bases; junction bases not matched to a gene: 11. Per germline, CDR1 SEHNR and CDR2 FQNEAQ (reference sequence). CDR3 length equals 15 residues. The CDR3 sequence: CASSPPTGLGTEAFF. The CDR3 nucleotides are TGTGCCAGCAGCCCACCGACAGGGCTTGGAACTGAAGCTTTCTTT.

The chain carries TRBV15 and TRBJ2-4; TRBD1 matches 7 bases. Per germline, CDR1 LNHNV and CDR2 YYDKDF (reference sequence). This CDR3 is 18 amino acids long. Trimming removed 3 bases from V and 0 bases from J; junction bases left unmatched: 11. The CDR3 sequence is CATSSARTGVKAKNIQYF. In DNA, the CDR3 is TGTGCCACCAGCAGCGCTCGAACAGGGGTTAAAGCCAAAAACATTCAGTACTTC. The variable domain in full, with the rest retrieved from reference TRBV15 and TRBJ2-4, is DAMVIQNPRYQVTQFGKPVTLSCSQTLNHNVMYWYQQKSSQAPKLLFHYYDKDFNNEADTPDNFQSRRPNTSFCFLDIRSPGLGDTAMYLCATSSARTGVKAKNIQYFGAGTRLSVL.

This clone was detected once. This chain links TRBV24-1 with TRBJ1-4; the D is unclear. CDR1 KGHDR and CDR2 SFDVKD come from the germline V gene. V lost 4 bases and J lost 4, with 12 bases in between. The CDR3 contains 15 residues. CDR3 bases: TGTGCCACCAGTGAATCCGGACGGGATAATGAAAAACTGTTTTTT. This codes for CATSESGRDNEKLFF.

The chain combines TRBV6-5 with TRBJ2-4; TRBD1 matches at 8 bases. Germline CDR1 and CDR2: MNHEY and SVGAGI. Unmatched junction bases numbered 4, after V lost 6 bases and J lost 3 bases. The CDR3 covers 14 residues. The CDR3 bases are TGTGCCAGCAGCTACAGGGGGAGCAAAAACATTCAGTACTTC. Its translation is CASSYRGSKNIQYF.

The genes are TRBV6-5 and TRBJ1-6, with D maybe TRBD1 (5 bases). V lost 0 bases to trimming and J lost 6 bases, with 9 bases between them. There are 15 residues in the CDR3. The germline CDR1 and CDR2 sequences are MNHEY and SVGAGI. As DNA, the CDR3 is TGTGCCAGCAGTTACTCGGGGGGTAGTAATTCACCCCTCCACTTT. Amino acid sequence: CASSYSGGSNSPLHF.

The CDR3 DNA reads as TGTGCCAGCAGCTTAAGTAGGAACACTGAAGCTTTCTTT. Its protein product is CASSLSRNTEAFF. The chain recombines TRBV7-3 with TRBJ1-1; no reliable D call. Deletions cut 1 base from V and 1 base from J, with 4 bases between. Germline values: CDR1 SGHTA, CDR2 FQGTGA. CDR3 length: 13 amino acids.

The genes are TRBV14 and TRBJ2-1; 9 bases match TRBD2. Germline CDR1 and CDR2: SGHDN and FVKESK. The CDR3 is made up of 16 amino acids. V lost 2 bases to trimming and J lost 1 base; unmatched junction nucleotides: 3. In DNA, the CDR3 is TGTGCCAGCAGCCAACGGCGGGGGGGATCCTACAATGAGCAGTTCTTC. Amino acids: CASSQRRGGSYNEQFF.

This clone was detected once. V gene TRBV28 combines with J gene TRBJ2-7; D gene unclear. The CDR3 is 15 residues long. The germline CDR1 and CDR2 sequences are MDHEN and SYDVKM. V lost 2 bases, J lost 2 bases, and 13 bases lay in between. This chain's CDR3 is CASSLLPRSAYEQYF. The CDR3 DNA sequence: TGTGCCAGCAGTTTACTCCCTAGGTCAGCCTACGAGCAGTACTTC.

The chain carries TRBV30 and TRBJ1-5; 7 nucleotides agree with TRBD1. Trimming at V came to 0 bases and at J to 8 bases, leaving 10 bases not matched to a gene. From germline, CDR1 is GTSNPN and CDR2 SVGIG (reference sequence). CDR3 length equals 15 residues. The CDR3 sequence is CAWSVTSTGNEPQHF. The CDR3 DNA reads as TGTGCCTGGAGTGTAACTTCGACAGGGAACGAGCCCCAGCATTTT.

This rearrangement joins TRBV11-3 to TRBJ2-1, with 12 positions matching TRBD2. V was clipped by 5 bases and J by 9 bases; unmatched bases: 8. The CDR3 totals 15 residues. Germline values: CDR1 SGHNT, CDR2 YENEEA. Written as DNA, the CDR3 is TGTGCCAGCAGCACGCGGACTAGCGGGGAGACTGAGCAGTTCTTC. This gives the protein CASSTRTSGETEQFF.

A word on this clone: Other DNA variants within this sample encode the same CDR3. This chain uses TRBV7-8 with TRBJ1-2; D gene unclear. Trimming took 5 bases from V and 1 from J, leaving 5 bases between them. The length of the CDR3 is 12 residues. Germline V gene sequence: CDR1 SGHVS, CDR2 FQNEAQ. Here the CDR3 reads CASSPFNYGYTF. CDR3 sequence (DNA): TGTGCCAGCAGCCCATTTAACTATGGCTACACCTTC.

The chain combines TRBV9 with TRBJ2-7; TRBD1 might be the D (5 bases). Trimming cost V 0 bases and J 1 base, with 8 bases left between them. The germline V gene has CDR1 SGDLS and CDR2 YYNGEE. CDR3 length: 14 residues. The chain's CDR3 is CASSVDQGSYEQYF. Written as DNA, the CDR3 is TGTGCCAGCAGCGTAGATCAGGGTTCCTACGAGCAGTACTTC.

This chain links TRBV12-5 with TRBJ2-1; TRBD1 agrees at 9 bases. The CDR3 spans 15 residues. J was trimmed by 5 bases and V by 5 bases; bases with no gene match: 7. Germline-derived CDR1 and CDR2 are LGHNT and FRNRAP. The CDR3, as DNA: TGTGCTAGTGGTAGACAGGGGGTAAGCGACAATGAGCAGTTCTTC. Encoded protein: CASGRQGVSDNEQFF.

This clone was observed once. V is TRBV10-3 and J is TRBJ1-1, with TRBD1 as a possible D gene (5 bases). This CDR3 is built from 12 residues. V lost 7 bases, J lost 1 base, and 7 bases lay in between. Germline-derived CDR1 and CDR2 are ENHRY and SYGVKD. The CDR3 region is CAITTGNTEAFF. The DNA of the CDR3 is TGTGCCATCACCACAGGGAACACTGAAGCTTTCTTT.

This chain joins TRBV6-5 and TRBJ1-1; the D gene is possibly TRBD1 (6 bases). CDR3 length equals 16 residues. Trimming removed 4 bases at V and 6 bases at J, with 21 bases between. Per germline, CDR1 MNHEY and CDR2 SVGAGI. This CDR3 is CASSSFGGGVYPEAFF. CDR3 DNA sequence: TGTGCCAGCAGTTCCTTTGGGGGGGGCGTTTACCCTGAAGCTTTCTTT.

The genes are TRBV11-3 and TRBJ2-3, with 10 positions matching TRBD2. The V and J ends lost 4 bases and 1 base, in that order; junction bases with no gene match: 2. The CDR3 spans 15 residues. CDR1 is SGHNT and CDR2 is YENEEA in the germline V gene. CDR3 bases: TGTGCCAGCAGCTCCGGGACTAGCGGCACAGATACGCAGTATTTT. It encodes CASSSGTSGTDTQYF.

This clone was counted once. The genes are TRBV30 and TRBJ2-2; 7 bases line up with TRBD2. Per the germline V gene, CDR1 is GTSNPN and CDR2 is SVGIG (reference sequence). J lost 5 bases, V lost 2 bases, and 14 bases had no gene match. The CDR3 consists of 17 residues. CDR3 in DNA: TGTGCCTGGAGTTACTCATGGGCGGGAGATCGGACCGGGGAGCTGTTTTTT. It is translated as CAWSYSWAGDRTGELFF.

This sequence joins TRBV6-2 or TRBV6-3 and TRBJ1-2; TRBD1 agrees at 10 bases. Germline loops: CDR1 MNHEY, CDR2 SVGEGT. The CDR3 covers 13 residues. With 6 bases clipped from V and 4 bases from J, the junction kept 2 bases outside the gene matches. CDR3 sequence: CASSRDRGYGYTF. The CDR3 nucleotides are TGTGCCAGCAGCCGGGACAGGGGCTATGGCTACACCTTC.

The rearrangement uses TRBV14 and TRBJ1-4; D may be TRBD1 (5 bases). Germline CDR1 is SGHDN and CDR2 is FVKESK. The CDR3 length is 16 residues. The germline V and J ends were trimmed by 3 bases and 0 bases, with 11 bases remaining between them. CDR3: CASSHDRTATNEKLFF. The CDR3 nucleotides are TGTGCCAGCAGCCACGACAGAACTGCAACTAATGAAAAACTGTTTTTT.

The rearrangement links TRBV28 to TRBJ2-6; D might be TRBD1 (6 bases). Germline V gene data show CDR1 as MDHEN and CDR2 as SYDVKM. The CDR3 totals 15 residues. Trimming took off 2 bases at V and 6 bases at J, with 11 bases between the two ends. The CDR3 sequence is CASSLPRGLANVLTF. CDR3 bases: TGTGCCAGCAGTTTACCCAGGGGTCTGGCCAACGTCCTGACTTTC.